A selection of T cell receptor beta chains follows, all from one sample in a study of T-cell memory formation after mild COVID-19. TCRdb analysed the 5' RACE reads with MiXCR anew, one entry per CDR3 protein. The sample consists of 200,000 to 300,000 distinct CDR3 sequences, 15% of them appearing once. Sequencing was done on a sample of PBMCs or a T cell subset sorted from them (not recorded which). The origin of the receptors is an adult woman who had mild COVID-19 (a few samples of this study predate the infection). Cell type and time point are not known. CDR3s include the opening cysteine and the closing phenylalanine or tryptophan. The D gene is left open where the match is weak. Some rows have no size entry. The others give once, few or many, or a class for an expanded clone.

d_gene	abundance	v_gene	j_gene	CDR3nt	CDR3aa
NA	NA	TRBV18	TRBJ2-1	TGTGCCAGCTCACCACCCGGGCGAAGCTCCTACAATGAGCAGTTCTTC	CASSPPGRSSYNEQFF
NA	few	TRBV7-8	TRBJ2-7	TGTGCCAGCAGCTTAGTATGGCAGAATTACGAGCAGTACTTC	CASSLVWQNYEQYF
NA	NA	TRBV9	TRBJ1-4	TGTGCCAGCAGCGTCACAGGGACAACTAATGAAAAACTGTTTTTT	CASSVTGTTNEKLFF
NA	NA	TRBV2	TRBJ1-6	TGTGCCAGCAGTCAAATCTCGCCCCTCCACTTT	CASSQISPLHF
NA	few	TRBV5-1	TRBJ1-1	TGCGCCAGCAGCGAAGTCATTGGGACTGAAGCTTTCTTT	CASSEVIGTEAFF
TRBD1	NA	TRBV5-1	TRBJ2-7	TGCGCCAGCAGCCTGCAGACAGGGAACTCCGAGCAGTACTTC	CASSLQTGNSEQYF
NA	few	TRBV4-2	TRBJ2-4	TGTGCCAGCAGCACCCGAGGGTCGCGGGCCAAAAACATTCAGTACTTC	CASSTRGSRAKNIQYF
TRBD2	NA	TRBV5-1	TRBJ2-1	TGCGCCAGCAGCTACACGGGGGGGTTGACGAAAAATGAGCAGTTCTTC	CASSYTGGLTKNEQFF
TRBD2	NA	TRBV12-3/TRBV12-4	TRBJ2-5	TGTGCCAGCAGTTCGCGGCGGGGGGGCCATGAGACCCAGTACTTC	CASSSRRGGHETQYF
TRBD1	few	TRBV6-5	TRBJ2-1	TGTGCCAGCAGCCCCGACAGGGGTCCCGGGGGTGAGCAGTTCTTC	CASSPDRGPGGEQFF
NA	NA	TRBV5-1	TRBJ1-1	TGCGCCAGCAGCTTGGATTGGGGGAAGAACACTGAAGCTTTCTTT	CASSLDWGKNTEAFF
NA	NA	TRBV6-1	TRBJ1-1	TGTGCCAGCAGTGAAGCCTCTTGGGGTGAAGCTTTCTTT	CASSEASWGEAFF
TRBD1	NA	TRBV12-3/TRBV12-4	TRBJ2-1	TGTGCCAGCAGCCACAGGGGCGCTTCGCAGTTCTTC	CASSHRGASQFF
NA	few	TRBV12-3/TRBV12-4	TRBJ2-7	TGTGCCAGCAGCATCGACTTGACGAGGGTCTCCTACGAGCAGTACTTC	CASSIDLTRVSYEQYF
NA	NA	TRBV9	TRBJ1-1	TGTGCCAGCAGCTCGAAGCTAGGCAGGGCTGAAGCTTTCTTT	CASSSKLGRAEAFF
TRBD2	NA	TRBV20-1	TRBJ2-3	TGCAGTGCTAGAGAGGGGGGGATAGATACGCAGTATTTT	CSAREGGIDTQYF
NA	NA	TRBV10-3	TRBJ2-3	TGTGCCATCCGCGAGAGTAGCGGCACAGATACGCAGTATTTT	CAIRESSGTDTQYF
NA	NA	TRBV12-3/TRBV12-4	TRBJ2-7	TGTGCCAGCAGTTCGGCTAGCAGGAGCTCCTACGAGCAGTACTTC	CASSSASRSSYEQYF
TRBD2	NA	TRBV6-2/TRBV6-3	TRBJ2-1	TGTGCCAGCAGTTCAAGTCATCTGGCGGGGGTCTCCTACAATGAGCAGTTCTTC	CASSSSHLAGVSYNEQFF
TRBD1	few	TRBV12-3/TRBV12-4	TRBJ1-2	TGTGCCAGCAGTGGTGGGACAGTAGCTGGTGGCTACACCTTC	CASSGGTVAGGYTF
TRBD2	few	TRBV18	TRBJ2-4	TGTGCCAGCTCGCCGGGACTAGAAGTTGCCCTAGCCAAAAACATTCAGTACTTC	CASSPGLEVALAKNIQYF
NA	few	TRBV6-5	TRBJ1-5	TGTGCCAGCAGTTTATTCCCGCCCCTAGGGAGGGTGAGACAGCCCCAGCATTTT	CASSLFPPLGRVRQPQHF
TRBD2	NA	TRBV7-3	TRBJ2-3	TGTGCCAGCAGCTTAACAGCGGGAGGTCTTGCAGATACGCAGTATTTT	CASSLTAGGLADTQYF